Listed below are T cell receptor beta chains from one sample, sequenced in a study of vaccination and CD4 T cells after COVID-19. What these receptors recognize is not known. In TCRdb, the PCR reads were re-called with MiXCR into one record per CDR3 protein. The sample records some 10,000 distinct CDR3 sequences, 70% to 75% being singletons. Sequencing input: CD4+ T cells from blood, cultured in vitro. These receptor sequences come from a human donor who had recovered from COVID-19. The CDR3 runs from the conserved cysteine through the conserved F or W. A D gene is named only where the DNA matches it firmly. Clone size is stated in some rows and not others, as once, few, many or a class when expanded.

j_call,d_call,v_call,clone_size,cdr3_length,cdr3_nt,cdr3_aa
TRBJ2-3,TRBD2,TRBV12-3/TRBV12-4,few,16,TGTGCCAGCAGTACCCGGACTAGCGGGAGTGGGGATACGCAGTATTTT,CASSTRTSGSGDTQYF
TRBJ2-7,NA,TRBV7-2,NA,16,TGTGCCAGCAACCAAGGGGGCGGCGGGAGGTACTACGAGCAGTACTTC,CASNQGGGGRYYEQYF
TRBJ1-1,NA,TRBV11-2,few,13,TGTGCCAGCAGCTCCAGGGTGGGCACTGAAGCTTTCTTT,CASSSRVGTEAFF
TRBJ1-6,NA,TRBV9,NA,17,TGTGCCAGCAGCGCACAGGTGTCGCCGACCAATAATTCACCCCTCCACTTT,CASSAQVSPTNNSPLHF
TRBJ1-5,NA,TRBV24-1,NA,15,TGTGCCACCAGTGAGGGGGGGCCGAGCAATCAGCCCCAGCATTTT,CATSEGGPSNQPQHF
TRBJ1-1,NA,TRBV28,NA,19,TGTGCCAGCAGTTTTGATGCAGGGGCGTTGTATTCCTCGAACACTGAAGCTTTCTTT,CASSFDAGALYSSNTEAFF
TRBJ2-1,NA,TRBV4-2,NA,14,TGTGCCAGCAGCCAAGACAGGTCCTACAATGAGCAGTTCTTC,CASSQDRSYNEQFF
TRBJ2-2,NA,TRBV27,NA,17,TGTGCCAGCAGTTTAAGGGGTGCGGCCAAGAACACCGGGGAGCTGTTTTTT,CASSLRGAAKNTGELFF
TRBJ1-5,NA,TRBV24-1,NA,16,TGTGCCACCAGTGACCCCAAGGTTGGGGGCAATCAGCCCCAGCATTTT,CATSDPKVGGNQPQHF
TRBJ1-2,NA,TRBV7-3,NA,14,TGTGCCAGCAGCTTAGGTGCAGGGGTCTATGGCTACACCTTC,CASSLGAGVYGYTF
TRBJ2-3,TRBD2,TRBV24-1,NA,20,TGTGCCACCAGTGATGCCATGGGACTAGCGGGAACTTCTAGCACAGATACGCAGTATTTT,CATSDAMGLAGTSSTDTQYF
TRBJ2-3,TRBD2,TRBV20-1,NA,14,TGCAGTGCTAGGGTAGCGGGGGGCCGAGATACGCAGTATTTT,CSARVAGGRDTQYF
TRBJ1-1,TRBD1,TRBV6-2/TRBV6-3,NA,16,TGTGCCAGCAGCCGGGTTCAAACAGGGGGGAACACTGAAGCTTTCTTT,CASSRVQTGGNTEAFF
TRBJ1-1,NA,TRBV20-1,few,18,TGCAGTGCTAGTTACCCCACAGGCCTTGGGCCGTCGAACACTGAAGCTTTCTTT,CSASYPTGLGPSNTEAFF
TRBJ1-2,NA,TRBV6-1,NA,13,TGTGCCAGCAGCATTCCGGCAAACTATGGCTACACCTTC,CASSIPANYGYTF
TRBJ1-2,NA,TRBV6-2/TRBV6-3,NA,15,TGTGCCAGCAGTTACGGACAGTCATCTGTCTATGGCTACACCTTC,CASSYGQSSVYGYTF
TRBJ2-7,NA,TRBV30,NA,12,TGTGCCTGGAGGGGCAGGGACGGCGAGCAGTACTTC,CAWRGRDGEQYF
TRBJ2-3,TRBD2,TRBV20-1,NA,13,TGCAGTCAGACTAGCGGGAGGTCAGATACGCAGTATTTT,CSQTSGRSDTQYF
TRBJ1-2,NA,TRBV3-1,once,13,TGTGCCAGCAGCCAAGCTCTCAGCCATGGCTACACCTTC,CASSQALSHGYTF
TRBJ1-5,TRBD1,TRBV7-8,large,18,TGTGCCAGCAGCTTTGGGGTACCGGGACAGGTCACCGGTCAGCCCCAGCATTTT,CASSFGVPGQVTGQPQHF
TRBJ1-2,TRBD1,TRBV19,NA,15,TGTGCCAGTAGTATCGAAGGACAGGGGAGGTATGGCTACACCTTC,CASSIEGQGRYGYTF
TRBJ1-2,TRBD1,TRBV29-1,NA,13,TGCAGCGGAGACAGGGGGCAAGGCTATGGCTACACCTTC,CSGDRGQGYGYTF
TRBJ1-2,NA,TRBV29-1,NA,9,TGCAGCGTTGCTCGGGGCTACACCTTC,CSVARGYTF
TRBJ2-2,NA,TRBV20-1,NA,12,TGCAGTGCTAGACTAGTTCCCGGGGAGCTGTTTTTT,CSARLVPGELFF
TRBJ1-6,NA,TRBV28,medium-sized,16,TGTGCCAGCAGTGGCTCCCCGTCAGGGGTTAATTCACCCCTCCACTTT,CASSGSPSGVNSPLHF